This is a list of T cell receptor beta chains from one sample in a study of chemoradiotherapy in HPV16-positive cancers. TCRdb's table, derived via immunoSEQ multiplex PCR, lists solely in-frame clones and lacks some. The sample includes roughly 10,000 clones, over 60% of them seen just once. The material was tumor tissue, obtained from a patient who underwent chemoradiotherapy. The receptors derive from a human donor with HPV-associated anogenital cancer. Both conserved end residues are part of each CDR3. Fields, in order: clone size, V gene, D gene, J gene, CDR3 DNA, CDR3 protein. D genes are given only for firm matches. Not all rows give a size; the values are once, few, many and, for expanded clones, a class.

NA	TRBV7-8	NA	TRBJ1-2	TGTGCCAGCAGCTTAGACTATCTTAACTATGGCTACACCTTC	CASSLDYLNYGYTF
NA	TRBV6-4	TRBD1	TRBJ2-2	TGTGCCAGCACCGCGGACAGGGGTTGGACCGGGGAGCTGTTTTTT	CASTADRGWTGELFF
NA	TRBV28	NA	TRBJ1-1	TGTGCCAGCAGTATATCCGGGACACCCGGCTGGATCACTGAAGCTTTCTTT	CASSISGTPGWITEAFF
NA	TRBV10-1	TRBD2	TRBJ2-3	TGCGCCAGCAGTGAGGCGGGGGGGGTTCTAAGCACAGATACGCAGTATTTT	CASSEAGGVLSTDTQYF
NA	TRBV27	TRBD2	TRBJ2-5	TGTGCCTGCCGGACTAGCGGGGGTTTTGGGCAAGAGACCCAGTACTTC	CACRTSGGFGQETQYF
NA	TRBV20-1	NA	TRBJ1-1	TGCAGTGCTGTTTTGACTGAAGCTTTCTTT	CSAVLTEAFF
NA	TRBV12-5	NA	TRBJ1-2	TGTGCTAGTGGTTTAGCCCCGGACAGAAACTATGGCTACACCTTC	CASGLAPDRNYGYTF
once	TRBV27	NA	TRBJ2-7	TGTGCCAGCAGTTTTCACCGGTTGGGGGGCCACGAGCAGTACTTC	CASSFHRLGGHEQYF
NA	TRBV12-5	NA	TRBJ1-1	TGTGCTAGTGGTTTGTCGGGAGTTGAAGCTTTCTTT	CASGLSGVEAFF
NA	TRBV5-8	NA	TRBJ2-7	TGTGCCAGCAGCTTGTTGGGGGTCCTCTCCTACGAGCAGTACTTC	CASSLLGVLSYEQYF
NA	TRBV13	NA	TRBJ2-1	TGTGCCAGCAGTTTGACAGACTACAATGAGCAGTTCTTC	CASSLTDYNEQFF
NA	TRBV9	NA	TRBJ2-2	TGTGCCAGCAGCGTGGTGAGGGGCACCGGGGAGCTGTTTTTT	CASSVVRGTGELFF
NA	TRBV6-6	NA	TRBJ1-2	TGTGCCAGCAGTTACAAACAGGATCCTAACTATGGCTACACCTTC	CASSYKQDPNYGYTF
NA	TRBV4-2	NA	TRBJ2-2	TGTGCCAGCAGCCAAGTAGGCAATCCGACCCCCGGGGAGCTGTTTTTT	CASSQVGNPTPGELFF
NA	TRBV4-2	NA	TRBJ2-7	TGTGCCAGCAGCTTACCCGGCGGGGCCTACGAGCAGTACTTC	CASSLPGGAYEQYF
NA	TRBV19	NA	TRBJ1-1	TGTGCCAGTACCCTCCGTGGGCGGCTAATAATGAACACTGAAGCTTTCTTT	CASTLRGRLIMNTEAFF
NA	TRBV25-1	TRBD1	TRBJ2-2	TGTGCCAGCAGACAGGGACAGCTGAACACCGGGGAGCTGTTTTTT	CASRQGQLNTGELFF
few	TRBV27	NA	TRBJ1-1	TGTGCCAGCAGTTTAAGAGGTATGGGTCCGAAGAACACTGAAGCTTTCTTT	CASSLRGMGPKNTEAFF
NA	TRBV29-1	NA	TRBJ1-2	TGCAGCGTTGAAGTCGACAACGGCTACACCTTC	CSVEVDNGYTF
NA	TRBV6-5	NA	TRBJ2-1	TGTGCCGTCGAAGGCAGGGGTACCTACAATGAGCAGTTCTTC	CAVEGRGTYNEQFF
once	TRBV2	NA	TRBJ1-1	TGTGCCAGCAAAGCAGGGGAAGACACTGAAGCTTTCTTT	CASKAGEDTEAFF
NA	TRBV15	NA	TRBJ1-2	TGTGCCACCAGCAGTGATCCGGGGTCCATCTATGGCTACACCTTC	CATSSDPGSIYGYTF
NA	TRBV28	TRBD1	TRBJ1-6	TGTGCCAGCAGTCTACTCCGGACAGGGAGCTCCTATAATTCACCCCTCCACTTT	CASSLLRTGSSYNSPLHF
NA	TRBV15	NA	TRBJ2-1	TGTGCCACCAGCAATTTCGCACAGGGTCGGGAGCAGTTCTTC	CATSNFAQGREQFF
once	TRBV27	NA	TRBJ2-1	TGTGCCAGCAGCCCAGGATACAATGAGCAGTTCTTC	CASSPGYNEQFF
NA	TRBV20-1	NA	TRBJ1-2	TGCAGTGCTAGGAGGGAGGTTGGCTACACCTTC	CSARREVGYTF
NA	TRBV11-2	TRBD1	TRBJ1-2	TGTGCCAGCAGCTCCGAAGACAGGGTCTATGGCTACACCTTC	CASSSEDRVYGYTF
NA	TRBV11-2	NA	TRBJ1-6	TGTGCCAGCAGCTTAGGGGGGATGAATTCACCCCTCCACTTT	CASSLGGMNSPLHF
NA	TRBV10-3	NA	TRBJ1-1	TGTGCCATCACCCCCCAAGATCGGGGAAACACTGAAGCTTTCTTT	CAITPQDRGNTEAFF
NA	TRBV5-1	TRBD1	TRBJ1-3	TGCGCCAGCAGCACGGGGACAGTCGGAAACACCATATATTTT	CASSTGTVGNTIYF
once	TRBV5-1	NA	TRBJ2-5	TGCGCCAGCAGCCCACAGGGACCGAAGGGGGAGACCCAGTACTTC	CASSPQGPKGETQYF
NA	TRBV30	NA	TRBJ2-7	TGTGCCTGGAGGCCAATTACACGGAGCGCCTACGAGCAGTACTTC	CAWRPITRSAYEQYF
NA	TRBV7-9	TRBD1	TRBJ1-1	TGTGCCAGCAGCGCGACAGGGGTGAACACTGAAGCTTTCTTT	CASSATGVNTEAFF
NA	TRBV6-1	TRBD1	TRBJ1-1	TGTGCCAGCATCACCGGGACAGGGGACAACACTGAAGCTTTCTTT	CASITGTGDNTEAFF
NA	TRBV28	NA	TRBJ1-4	TGTGCCAGCAGTTTTCTAAAACGGGCGGCTGGATTTCCAACTAATGAAAAACTGTTTTTT	CASSFLKRAAGFPTNEKLFF
NA	TRBV30	NA	TRBJ2-7	TGTGCCTGGAGTGTAGCTCCCCCAACCCGGACCTACGAGCAGTACTTC	CAWSVAPPTRTYEQYF
NA	TRBV15	TRBD2	TRBJ2-1	TGTGCCACCAGCACTCTCAGCGGGGGGATTGGGGAGCAGTTCTTC	CATSTLSGGIGEQFF
once	TRBV30	NA	TRBJ1-1	TGTGCCTCAATACCCACCGGGCGGAACACTGAAGCTTTCTTT	CASIPTGRNTEAFF
NA	TRBV2	NA	TRBJ1-1	TGTGCCAGCAGTGTGGAGAGAGAAGCTTTCTTT	CASSVEREAFF
NA	TRBV6-5	NA	TRBJ1-2	TGTGCCAGCAGCCTTTCAACGTCCTATGGCTACACCTTC	CASSLSTSYGYTF
NA	TRBV15	TRBD1	TRBJ2-5	TGTGCCACCAGCAGTGACAGACAGGGAAACGCTCGGGAGACCCAGTACTTC	CATSSDRQGNARETQYF
NA	TRBV9	TRBD2	TRBJ2-1	TGTGCCAGCAGCGTAGCGGGGGGATCCTACAATGAGCAGTTCTTC	CASSVAGGSYNEQFF